This TCR beta chain was recorded in a study of blood T cell repertoires in COVID-19. Across the study: Spain, Italy and the United States supplied samples that represented acute and convalescent COVID-19. T cells, B-cell-depleted T cells, or PBMCs provided the cDNA or gDNA that served as material.

The CDR3 contains 16 residues. The V gene end was trimmed by 1 base and the J gene end by 1 base; junction bases not matched to a gene: 3. The germline CDR1 and CDR2 sequences are LNHNV and YYDKDF (reference sequence). Produced via immunoSEQ multiplex PCR; TCRdb's table is partial and in-frame only. Of over 150,000 clones in the sample, almost 80% were seen once. Participants were aged about 18 to 100 years from some 24 US areas. Cohort 3 recovery required two negative PCRs, clearance, or symptom resolution. With respect to this clone: The sample carries other DNA sequences with the same CDR3.

The clonotype originates from a woman aged 45-59 years who had recovered from COVID-19. Sequenced input: PBMCs or T cells enriched from blood (not recorded which). V and J are TRBV15 and TRBJ1-3; 8 positions match TRBD1. CDR3 loop: CATSRGQGASGNTIYF. The CDR3 bases are TGTGCCACCAGCAGAGGGCAGGGGGCTTCTGGAAACACCATATATTTT.